A single sample is the source of the 14 T cell receptor beta chains below, sequenced in a study of blood T cells in healthy people across ages. A second PCR, run for about 7 to 11 cycles, used a sample-barcoded 5' primer plus a J-beta primer mix. TCRdb re-analysed the 5' RACE reads in MiXCR, keeping a single row per CDR3 protein. The sample has roughly 900,000 distinct CDR3 sequences, 29% seen once. The material sequenced was blood. All receptors derive from an elderly woman in good health.

The chain uses TRBV12-3 or TRBV12-4 and TRBJ2-3, with 14 nucleotides matching TRBD2. The trim removed 6 bases at V and 9 bases at J, leaving 8 bases unmatched. The CDR3 is 15 amino acids. The chain's CDR3 is CASSPGTSGSYTQYF. For the CDR3, the DNA is TGTGCCAGCAGCCCCGGGACTAGCGGGAGTTACACGCAGTATTTT.

This clonotype has more than one count but fewer than ten. This chain joins TRBV2 and TRBJ1-6; D gene unclear. This CDR3 region has 14 residues. In germline, CDR1 is SNHLY, CDR2 FYNNEI. V was trimmed by 3 bases and J by 10 bases, leaving 13 bases between them. The CDR3 bases are TGTGCCAGCAGTGACGGGCTCGGCGGGTCACCCCTCCACTTT. Translated: CASSDGLGGSPLHF.

Details on this clonotype: An end of the junction does not agree with germline; a read error may underlie this. This sequence joins TRBV7-2 and TRBJ2-5, with 7 positions matching TRBD1. The J call may be incorrect, as the DNA end agrees better with TRBJ2-7. Germline CDR1 reads SGHTA; CDR2 reads FQGNSA. This CDR3 is built from 14 residues. The CDR3 nucleotides are TGTGCCAACAGCTTGGGGACAGCTTTCTACGAGCAGTACTTC. It specifies CANSLGTAFYEQYF.

This clonotype was detected many times. DNA for the CDR3: TGTGCCACCAGCAGGGGCAAGATCAGTCGGCAAAGAGATGAGCAGTTCTTC. Its translation is CATSRGKISRQRDEQFF. J is TRBJ2-1 and V is TRBV15; D call uncertain. V was shortened by 3 bases and J by 8 bases, with 23 bases between the two germline ends. The CDR3 covers 17 residues. Germline lookup yields CDR1 LNHNV and CDR2 YYDKDF (reference sequence).

This rearrangement joins TRBV20-1 to TRBJ1-3; 7 nucleotides agree with TRBD1. Germline loops: CDR1 DFQATT, CDR2 SNEGSKA (reference sequence). The CDR3 covers 16 residues. With 5 bases clipped from V and 4 bases from J, the junction kept 14 bases outside the gene matches. The chain's CDR3 is CSAGGGDRDGGNTIYF. The CDR3 coding sequence is TGCAGTGCTGGGGGGGGAGACAGGGACGGAGGAAACACCATATATTTT.

In its sample, this clonotype was seen a few times. The junction departs from germline at one end; a sequencing error may be responsible. The J gene is TRBJ1-6, the V gene TRBV7-9, with D maybe TRBD1 (5 bases). The CDR3 is 15 amino acids. Germline values: CDR1 SEHNR, CDR2 FQNEAQ (reference sequence). This chain's CDR3 is CASSLAGGYNSPPHF. The CDR3 DNA is TGTGCCAGCAGCTTAGCCGGGGGTTATAATTCACCCCCCCACTTT.

This clonotype was seen repeatedly, ten times or more. The chain recombines TRBV10-3 with TRBJ2-4, with 8 bases that match TRBD1. Germline-derived CDR1 and CDR2 are ENHRY and SYGVKD. V lost 4 bases, J lost 0 bases, and 5 bases stayed unmatched. CDR3 length equals 16 residues. The DNA of the CDR3 is TGTGCCATCAGTGGAGGGGGACAGGTAGCCAAAAACATTCAGTACTTC. It specifies CAISGGGQVAKNIQYF.

This clonotype occurred many times. The J gene is TRBJ2-1, the V gene TRBV18; TRBD1 agrees at 9 bases. The CDR3 has 13 residues. Germline V gene sequence: CDR1 KGHSH, CDR2 LQKENI. Unmatched junction bases numbered 4, after V lost 4 bases and J lost 9 bases. The CDR3 sequence: CASSRGQGIEQFF. The CDR3 DNA reads TGTGCCAGCTCACGCGGACAGGGGATTGAGCAGTTCTTC.

The V call is TRBV11-3, the J call TRBJ2-5, with 12 bases matching TRBD2. The CDR3 is 16 residues long. The germline V gene encodes CDR1 SGHNT and CDR2 YENEEA. The trim removed 3 bases at V and 5 bases at J, leaving 7 bases unmatched. CDR3: CASSLTSGGPRETQYF. The CDR3 coding sequence is TGTGCCAGCAGCTTGACTAGCGGGGGCCCACGGGAGACCCAGTACTTC.

A remark on this clonotype: A read error may be the cause here, since a much bigger clone is one base away. The chain recombines TRBV24-1 with TRBJ1-2; 9 nucleotides align to TRBD1. This CDR3 comprises 15 residues. Unmatched junction bases numbered 11, after V lost 6 bases and J lost 7 bases. CDR1 is KGHDR, CDR2 SFDVKD, per germline. The chain's CDR3 is CATSNARTGALGYTF. DNA for the CDR3: TGTGCCACCAGTAATGCCAGGACAGGGGCGCTTGGCTACACCTTC.

The sample holds many counts of this clonotype. This chain uses TRBV7-6 with TRBJ2-3; no firm D call. Germline loops: CDR1 SGHVS, CDR2 FNYEAQ. This CDR3 contains 14 residues. Between the trimmed V and J ends, which lost 2 bases and 4 bases, there was a span of 10 bases. The CDR3 protein is CASSLRFTADTQYF. The CDR3 DNA reads as TGTGCCAGCAGCTTACGATTTACTGCAGATACGCAGTATTTT.

This clonotype was seen only once. The CDR3 DNA reads as TGTGCCAGCGGGGTACAAACGGGAGAGACCCAGTACTTC. Its protein is CASGVQTGETQYF. This chain connects TRBV5-6 to TRBJ2-5; no clear D. The CDR3 is 13 residues long. Trimming pared 7 bases from V and 4 bases from J, leaving 14 bases between. CDR1 is SGHDT and CDR2 is YYEEEE in the germline V gene.

This clonotype was recorded at least ten times. This chain joins TRBV3-1 and TRBJ2-3; tentative D call: TRBD2 (6 bases). V was cut by 10 bases and J by 2 bases, with 7 bases left in between. CDR1 is LGHDT, CDR2 YNNKEL, per germline (reference sequence). This CDR3 has 11 amino acids. The CDR3: CATGLTDTQYF. The CDR3 nucleotides read TGTGCCACGGGACTCACAGATACGCAGTATTTT.

The J gene is TRBJ2-7, the V gene TRBV5-1; D perhaps matches TRBD2 (7 bases). The CDR3 contains 15 residues. CDR1 and CDR2 (germline): SGHRS, YFSETQ. CDR3 nucleotides: TGCGCCAGCGGCTTGGAGGGGGGGGAACTCTACGAGCAGTACGTC. It translates to CASGLEGGELYEQYV.